Included here is one TCR beta chain sequence, with context. No cognate antigen has been identified for it. Base qualities are missing; no much larger clone stands one base away. Each collaborating institution followed its own protocols to collect whole blood in K2EDTA tubes. For TCRbeta analysis, collaborators shipped samples as frozen whole blood, isolated PBMCs, or DNA extracted from either of those sample types. From its cysteine to its phenylalanine, the CDR3 spans 15 amino acids. Only the CDR3 DNA is retained, 45 bases long and in frame from the first base. V loses 4 bases, J loses 0 bases, and the germline ends lie 12 bases apart. For CDR1 and CDR2, the germline V gene lists KGHSH and LQKENI. This sample is part of a study of blood T cell repertoires in COVID-19 (dated by TCRdb to 2018 to 2021). Concerning the study at large: Samples covering the acute and convalescent phases of COVID-19 were provided by collaborators in the United States, Italy and Spain. Subjects who had been exposed to COVID-19, were actively infected with it, or had recovered from it provided the deeply sampled blood TCRbeta repertoires that made up the dataset. A de-identified subject ID, COVID-19 status, age in years and sex were almost always included in the sample metadata. A freely available public database, intended as a resource for researchers studying the immune response to SARS-CoV-2, is where the repertoires were released. The prospective study material was composed of cDNA or gDNA derived from T cells, B-cell-depleted T cells, or PBMCs. HLA class I and class II types, where available, came from metadata supplied by the sample provider rather than from assay-based typing. The samples were drawn from two sources: the first 160 participants of the ongoing ImmuneRACE study, and 1,254 subjects contributed by 6 global collaborators. The full study reports these points: Clinical and demographic metadata were provided uncurated, with the amount varying by source and participant.

TCRbeta CDR3 regions were amplified from genomic DNA using the immunoSEQ Assay, a bias-controlled multiplex PCR. Processing in the source paper ran as follows. Nucleated cell counts per sample were estimated from amplification of reference gene primers within the assay. Sequence reads were collapsed and filtered to measure the absolute abundance of every unique TCRbeta CDR3 rearrangement. For each sample, productive Simpson clonality was calculated as the square root of Simpson's diversity index over productive rearrangements. TCRdb retrieved this table from immuneACCESS and kept in-frame rearrangements only. Not all clones are present; in checked studies, unresolved V genes account for under half, and no reason is known for the remainder. For V, J and clone size, that table is used; D and trimming come from the DNA. Here the sample has 250,000 or so clones; roughly 86% occur a single time. Of the sample, around 2.9% is held by the ten largest clones.

The chain is encoded by TRBV18 joined to TRBJ1-1, and possibly TRBD1, on 6 matching bases. Sequencing input: peripheral blood. The clonotype originates from a woman aged 60-75 years with acute or convalescent COVID-19. CDR3 loop: CASSQQGRMNTEAFF. The base sequence is TGTGCCAGCTCACAACAGGGAAGGATGAACACTGAAGCTTTCTTT.